This TCR beta chain was recorded in a study of response to subunit inactivated influenza vaccine. Trimming pared 5 bases from V and 6 bases from J, leaving 16 bases between. The CDR3 contains 14 residues. TCRdb processed the RT-PCR reads anew with MiXCR; each CDR3 protein has one entry. The sample holds around 200,000 distinct CDR3 sequences, less than 15% seen once. Separately, the same data were catalogued under a study of T cells expressing NK-cell markers. In that study: Scientists made TCR beta cDNA using 5'RACE template switching with UMIs.

This TCR was sampled from a man aged 45 to 65 who received an inactivated influenza vaccine. The genes are TRBV12-3 or TRBV12-4 and TRBJ1-2; no firm D call. Sequencing used CD8+ T cells sorted from PBMCs, obtained 11 to 12 days after vaccination. The CDR3 loop reads CASSLIREKDGYTF. As DNA, the CDR3 is TGTGCCAGCAGTCTAATCCGGGAGAAGGATGGCTACACCTTC.